This TCR beta chain was recorded in a study of early stage breast cancer tumors. Only in-frame clones appear in the TCRdb table, and some are missing; sequencing was by immunoSEQ multiplex PCR. The profile shows around 28,000 clones, approximately 54% of them singletons. This CDR3 is 15 amino acids long. J lost 2 bases, V lost 2 bases, and 2 bases had no gene match. The V gene's germline CDR1 is LNHDA and CDR2 SQIVND (reference sequence). The chain joins TRBV19 to TRBJ2-1; the match to TRBD2 covers 8 bases. The TCR originated in a person aged 45 to 59 with breast cancer. Sequences were obtained from breast tumor tissue. CDR3 amino acids: CASSITSGTYNEQFF. CDR3 DNA: TGTGCCAGTAGTATAACTAGCGGAACCTACAATGAGCAGTTCTTC.